One and the same sample provided the 6 T cell receptor beta chains below, sequenced in a study of CD8 T cells in ankylosing spondylitis. TCRdb ran MiXCR on the 5' RACE reads and lists one entry per CDR3 protein. This sample has some 180,000 distinct CDR3 sequences; 15% to 20% occur once, and the top ten carry approximately 4%. Material: blood, either unsorted or a sorted T cell fraction (not recorded which). Receptor source: a male donor aged 5 to 29 with ankylosing spondylitis or in good health (not recorded which).

This clonotype was seen at least ten times. The chain combines TRBV27 with TRBJ2-1; TRBD1 aligns across 10 bases. This CDR3 contains 15 residues. CDR1 and CDR2 from the germline V gene are MNHEY and SMNVEV (reference sequence). J gave up 4 bases and V 6 bases, and 6 bases lay outside the gene matches. CDR3 bases: TGTGCCAGCAGGACGGGACAGGGGTCTTACAATGAGCAGTTCTTC. Protein product: CASRTGQGSYNEQFF.

This clonotype was observed at least ten times. The V gene is TRBV30, the J gene TRBJ1-1; possible D gene TRBD1, 6 bases. In germline, CDR1 is GTSNPN, CDR2 SVGIG (reference sequence). Trimming took off 4 bases at V and 4 bases at J, with 13 bases between the two ends. The CDR3 runs 13 residues. CDR3 in amino acids: CAWIPQGPTEAFF. CDR3 nucleotide sequence: TGTGCCTGGATTCCGCAGGGGCCCACTGAAGCTTTCTTT.

The V call is TRBV7-7, the J call TRBJ2-5, with unresolved D. Trimming stripped 3 bases from V and 4 bases from J, with 15 bases between. Germline V gene sequence: CDR1 SSHAT, CDR2 FNYEAQ (reference sequence). The CDR3 extends over 15 amino acids. The CDR3 spells CASSFSPSPTETQYF. The CDR3 DNA is TGTGCCAGCAGCTTTTCACCCTCTCCAACAGAGACCCAGTACTTC.

This clonotype was found a few times. V and J are TRBV29-1 and TRBJ2-3, with D perhaps matching TRBD1 or TRBD2 (5 bases each). CDR1 SQVTM and CDR2 ANQGSEA come from the germline V gene. Between the trimmed V and J ends, which lost 4 bases and 2 bases, there was a span of 22 bases. CDR3 size: 17 residues. This CDR3 is CSVATIPGTRLTDTQYF. The CDR3 coding sequence is TGCAGCGTTGCGACGATCCCAGGGACCCGACTCACAGATACGCAGTATTTT.

This chain links TRBV3-1 with TRBJ2-1; D possibly corresponds to TRBD1 (6 bases). Germline CDR1 LGHDT, CDR2 YNNKEL (reference sequence). Trimming cost V 3 bases and J 6 bases, with 15 bases left between them. The CDR3 totals 15 residues. The DNA for the CDR3 is TGTGCCAGCAGCCAGGGGGCGTATACGGGCAATGAGCAGTTCTTC. Translated: CASSQGAYTGNEQFF.

This clonotype occurred many times. This chain uses TRBV12-3 or TRBV12-4 with TRBJ2-4; 10 bases are shared with TRBD2. CDR3 length: 18 amino acids. V trimming: 0 bases; J trimming: 5 bases; junction bases outside the gene matches: 10. The CDR3 protein is CASSLAPSGRRKENIQYF. The CDR3 DNA reads TGTGCCAGCAGTTTAGCGCCTAGCGGGAGAAGGAAAGAAAACATTCAGTACTTC.